The clone carrying this TCR beta chain turned up a few times. What it recognizes is unknown. This record comes from a study of CD8 T cells in ankylosing spondylitis. CDR3 length equals 17 residues. Germline CDR1 is SGDLS and CDR2 is YYNGEE. The V and J ends lost 4 bases and 4 bases, in that order; junction bases with no gene match: 9. Using quantitative 5'-RACE with molecular barcodes, the authors made TCR beta libraries. One entry per CDR3 protein results from TCRdb running MiXCR on the 5' RACE reads. The repertoire holds nearly 250,000 distinct CDR3 sequences, roughly 32% seen once, with around 4.2% in the top ten. Study-wide findings and caveats: There were earlier reports of some motif variants in reactive arthritis synovial fluid and blood. The clones that were linked to disease were reported to be significantly enriched in matched synovial fluid samples from ankylosing spondylitis patients. CD8+ cells made up the disease-linked clones, which were relatively rare in peripheral blood.

Sequenced: blood, either unsorted or a sorted T cell fraction (not recorded which). The chain is built from TRBV9 and TRBJ1-6, with 9 bases identical to TRBD1. The TCR sequence derives from a male donor with ankylosing spondylitis or in good health (not recorded which). CDR3 nucleotide sequence: TGTGCCAGCAGCTCAACAGGGGGCAGCAGGTATAATTCACCCCTCCACTTT. It translates to CASSSTGGSRYNSPLHF.